This TCR beta chain was captured in a study of T-cell memory formation after mild COVID-19. Across the study: The study found TCR clusters largely donor specific.

The CDR3 runs to 14 residues. Between the trimmed V and J ends, which lost 5 bases and 3 bases, there was a span of 11 bases. Germline V lookup: CDR1 LNHNV, CDR2 YYDKDF (reference sequence). Barcoded TCR alpha and TCR beta cDNA libraries with UMIs came from 5'RACE using constant-segment primers. TCRdb used MiXCR to reprocess the 5' RACE reads, holding one entry per CDR3 protein. Found here are about 290,000 distinct CDR3 sequences, roughly 15% of them singletons; the top ten hold 20% to 25%. The clonotype originates from a man aged 18 to 30 who had mild COVID-19 (a few samples of this study predate the infection). Cell type and time point are not known. The gene calls are TRBV15 and TRBJ1-5; possibly TRBD1 for D (6 bases). The material sequenced was PBMCs or a T cell subset sorted from them (not recorded which). Here the CDR3 DNA reads TGTGCCACCAGCCTAACAGGGAACAATCAGCCCCAGCATTTT. This codes for CATSLTGNNQPQHF.